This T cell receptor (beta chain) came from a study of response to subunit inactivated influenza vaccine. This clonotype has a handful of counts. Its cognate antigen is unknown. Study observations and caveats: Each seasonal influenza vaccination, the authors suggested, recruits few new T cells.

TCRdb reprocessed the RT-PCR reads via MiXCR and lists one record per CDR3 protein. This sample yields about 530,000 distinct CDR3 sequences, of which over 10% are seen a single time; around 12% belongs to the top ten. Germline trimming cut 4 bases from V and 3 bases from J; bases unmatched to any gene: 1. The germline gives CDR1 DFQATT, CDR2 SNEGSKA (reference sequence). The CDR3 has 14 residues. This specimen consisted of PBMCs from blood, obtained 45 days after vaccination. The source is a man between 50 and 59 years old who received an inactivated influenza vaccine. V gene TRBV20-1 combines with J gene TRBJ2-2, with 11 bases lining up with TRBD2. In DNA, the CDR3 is TGCAGTGCTAAACTAGCGGGGGACACCGGGGAGCTGTTTTTT. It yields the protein CSAKLAGDTGELFF.